This T cell receptor (beta chain) was captured in a study of blood T cell repertoires in COVID-19. Study context: From the United States, Italy and Spain came samples of acute and convalescent COVID-19.

This CDR3 spans 13 amino acids. Trimming left V 5 bases short and J 1 base short, with 8 bases between. Germline CDR1 reads SGHAT; CDR2 reads FQNNGV. Profiled with immunoSEQ multiplex PCR; TCRdb holds only in-frame clones, not every one. The sample carries about 120,000 clones, less than 85% recorded once. The rearrangement links TRBV11-2 to TRBJ1-1; unclear D gene. The origin of this receptor is a human donor with acute or convalescent COVID-19. The donor label of this sample is uncertain. Sequencing was carried out using peripheral blood. The CDR3, as DNA: TGTGCCAGCAGCCGAAACAAGAACACTGAAGCTTTCTTT. As protein: CASSRNKNTEAFF.